This T cell receptor beta chain appears in the sequencing data of a study of CD8 T cells in ankylosing spondylitis. In this sample, this clonotype turned up once. Its antigen is not identified. CDR1 and CDR2 (germline): LNHDA, SQIVND (reference sequence). This CDR3 comprises 15 residues. V lost 5 bases and J lost 3; bases outside the gene matches: 9. Study observations and caveats: Seemingly distinctive of ankylosing spondylitis blood was a TCR beta motif formed by eight highly homologous variants.

Each CDR3 protein is one row after TCRdb ran MiXCR on the 5' RACE reads. The data show about 390,000 distinct CDR3 sequences, 20% to 25% seen once. The rearrangement links TRBV19 to TRBJ2-7, with 8 bases matching TRBD1. Sequenced material: blood, either unsorted or a sorted T cell fraction (not recorded which). The origin of this receptor is a male donor with ankylosing spondylitis. The CDR3: CASSAPGDRGYEQYF. The DNA of the CDR3 is TGTGCCAGTAGTGCTCCCGGAGACAGGGGCTACGAGCAGTACTTC.